The 7 T cell receptor beta chains below were found in one sample sequenced in a study of post-analysis software for immune sequencing data. Study conclusions and caveats: Among several TRBV segments more frequent in patients than controls were TRBV5-6, TRBV5-1 and TRBV20-1.

TCR beta cDNA libraries included unique molecular identifiers. From the PCR reads, TCRdb called clonotypes with MiXCR, one entry per CDR3 protein. Of approximately 690,000 distinct CDR3 sequences listed, roughly three fifths are singletons. No antigen is known for these receptors. The specimen was blood. The receptors shown here come from a girl aged 2 to 9 with multiple sclerosis.

V is TRBV29-1 and J is TRBJ2-7; either TRBD1 or TRBD2 may fit D (5 bases each). The germline V gene encodes CDR1 SQVTM and CDR2 ANQGSEA. With 4 bases removed from V and 5 bases from J, the gap between germline ends came to 9 bases. CDR3 length equals 11 residues. For the CDR3, the DNA is TGCAGCGTTGCTTGGGGGAACGAGCAGTACTTC. Its translation is CSVAWGNEQYF.

The V and J genes are TRBV21-1 and TRBJ2-1; the D call TRBD1 from the table was never checked on the DNA. TRBV21-1 is a recognized pseudogene. The CDR3 extends over 17 amino acids. CDR3 in amino acids: CASSKRKGPAIYNEQFF. CDR3 nucleotide sequence: TGTGCCAGCAGCAAACGAAAGGGGCCAGCTATTTACAATGAGCAGTTCTTC.

As DNA, the CDR3 is TGCGCCAGCAGCTCTGGACTGTCCGGACGGGTCTACAATGAGCAGTTCTTC. Protein product: CASSSGLSGRVYNEQFF. The chain links TRBV5-1 to TRBJ2-1; tentative D call: TRBD2 (5 bases). The CDR3 has 17 residues. Trimming pared 3 bases from V and 3 bases from J, leaving 19 bases between. Germline V gene data show CDR1 as SGHRS and CDR2 as YFSETQ. The whole variable domain, filled in from reference TRBV5-1 and TRBJ2-1, reads KAGVTQTPRYLIKTRGQQVTLSCSPISGHRSVSWYQQTPGQGLQFLFEYFSETQRNKGNFPGRFSGRQFSNSRSEMNVSTLELGDSALYLCASSSGLSGRVYNEQFFGPGTRLTVL.

This clonotype was counted at least ten times. J is TRBJ2-1 and V is TRBV7-9, with 7 bases fitting TRBD1. This CDR3 spans 16 amino acids. J gave up 7 bases and V 2 bases, and 11 bases lay outside the gene matches. Germline V lookup: CDR1 SEHNR, CDR2 FQNEAQ (reference sequence). The CDR3 sequence: CASSLQGKGAQNEQFF. CDR3 sequence (DNA): TGTGCCAGCAGCTTACAGGGGAAGGGGGCCCAAAATGAGCAGTTCTTC.

DNA of the CDR3: TGTGCCAGCAGCTTACGGAGTTTTAGGGGAGGAACAGATACGCAGTATTTT. Its translation: CASSLRSFRGGTDTQYF. The chain links TRBV7-6 to TRBJ2-3, with D perhaps TRBD2 (6 bases). The CDR3 spans 17 residues. The germline V and J ends were trimmed by 2 bases and 3 bases, with 18 bases remaining between them. CDR1 and CDR2 (germline): SGHVS, FNYEAQ.

Remarks on this clonotype: One junction end disagrees with the germline gene, perhaps due to a read error. The chain combines TRBV20-1 with TRBJ2-7; 12 positions agree with TRBD1. CDR1 and CDR2 (germline): DFQATT, SNEGSKA (reference sequence). This CDR3 comprises 13 residues. The CDR3 is CSAPGQGAYERYF. The CDR3 nucleotides read TGCAGTGCCCCGGGACAGGGGGCCTACGAGCGGTACTTC.

The chain is built from TRBV6-2 or TRBV6-3 and TRBJ1-5, with 7 bases identical to TRBD1. CDR1 and CDR2 (germline): MNHEY, SVGEGT. The ends lost 2 bases at V and 1 base at J; junction bases unmatched: 11. This CDR3 has 18 amino acids. This CDR3 is CASSYEGGTGDSNQPQHF. CDR3 nucleotides: TGTGCCAGCAGTTACGAAGGGGGAACAGGGGACAGCAATCAGCCCCAGCATTTT.